The text below deals with one TCR beta chain. This entry is derived from a study of T cells expressing NK-cell markers. Looked up from germline, CDR1 is MNHNS and CDR2 is SASEGT. This CDR3 has 12 residues. TCRdb re-called the 5' RACE reads, yielding one record per CDR3 amino acid sequence without DNA. The sample includes about 180,000 distinct CDR3 sequences. The sequence came from a man between 18 and 69 years old in good health. The chain uses TRBV6-1 and TRBJ2-1. The sample comprised blood T cells: a sorted CD56 or NKG2C T cell subset, CD4+ or CD8+ T cells, or bulk PBMC T cells (not recorded which). The CDR3 sequence is CASSEPSYEQFF.